This paragraph covers one TCR beta chain sequence. No antigen is known for it. The data were obtained in a study of T cell repertoires in cytomegalovirus infection. About the research overall: It can be stated that public TCR beta signatures indicated CMV infection as well as a matching HLA type.

CDR3 length equals 16 residues. Per germline, CDR1 MNHNS and CDR2 SASEGT. Trimming at V came to 8 bases and at J to 0 bases, leaving 10 bases not matched to a gene. Study-wide points: Cumulative frequency of public TCR beta families picked out carriers of CMV plus the relevant HLA. HLA-C-restricted TCR beta clonotypes specific for CMV led the ex vivo response.

TCRdb fed the reads into MiXCR, producing one record per CDR3 protein. The repertoire has some 180,000 distinct CDR3 sequences, approximately 19% of them found once; the top ten carry 2.5% to 3%. The sequenced material came from PBMCs. This receptor was taken from a human donor in good health (CMV status not recorded). Some clones in this sample may be carry-over from other donors' samples. The chain combines TRBV6-1 with TRBJ2-1, with 7 bases that match TRBD2. Here the CDR3 DNA reads TGTGCCAGCTGCCTGTGGGGCGGGAGCTCCTACAATGAGCAGTTCTTC. Protein sequence: CASCLWGGSSYNEQFF.